Presented here are 27 T cell receptor beta chains from one specimen sequenced in a study of OX40 agonist ivuxolimab in advanced cancers. The library was built by means of the immunoSEQ multiplex PCR assay. The source is immuneACCESS, and TCRdb retained only in-frame sequences with V and J called. Part of the clones is not carried over; for the studies checked, unresolved V genes explain less than half of this, and the remainder is unexplained. The sample includes roughly 68,000 clones, with 75% to 90% observed a single time. The ten largest account for 14% of the sample. The material was CD4+ or CD8+ T cells sorted from blood, obtained in a trial of the OX40 agonist ivuxolimab. All receptors derive from an adult with an advanced solid tumor such as melanoma, head and neck, liver or kidney cancer.

The CDR3 protein is CASRSGEPQHF. The CDR3 DNA reads as TGTGCCAGTAGATCAGGGGAGCCCCAGCATTTT. The V call is TRBV19, the J call TRBJ1-5, with a tentative D call TRBD1 (6 bases). This CDR3 comprises 11 residues. Trimming stripped 6 bases from V and 8 bases from J, with 8 bases between. Looked up from germline, CDR1 is LNHDA and CDR2 is SQIVND (reference sequence).

This clone came up a few times. The V gene is TRBV5-6, the J gene TRBJ2-3, with TRBD2 matching over 8 bases. The CDR3 loop spans 14 amino acids. Per the germline V gene, CDR1 is SGHDT and CDR2 is YYEEEE. V was clipped by 2 bases and J by 2 bases; unmatched bases: 1. The CDR3 loop is CASSLAGATDTQYF. CDR3 nucleotides: TGTGCCAGCAGCTTAGCGGGGGCCACAGATACGCAGTATTTT.

This chain joins TRBV11-2 and TRBJ1-2, with unresolved D. The CDR3 has 14 amino acids. Germline CDR1 and CDR2: SGHAT and FQNNGV. Deletions cut 11 bases from V and 2 bases from J, with 18 bases between. This chain's CDR3 is CAVKEKVFNYGYTF. In DNA, the CDR3 is TGTGCCGTCAAGGAGAAGGTGTTCAACTATGGCTACACCTTC.

The rearrangement joins TRBV29-1 to TRBJ2-7; D is possibly TRBD2 (5 bases). CDR1 is SQVTM and CDR2 is ANQGSEA in the germline V gene. CDR3 size: 13 residues. The V end lost 4 bases, the J end lost 3 bases, and 13 bases lay between the germline ends. CDR3 DNA sequence: TGCAGCGTTGCGGCCAGCGGAGACTACGAGCAGTACTTC. This codes for CSVAASGDYEQYF.

V usage is TRBV5-1 and J usage is TRBJ2-3, with 10 bases that match TRBD2. This CDR3 is 18 amino acids long. The V gene's germline CDR1 is SGHRS and CDR2 YFSETQ. V lost 0 bases and J lost 5; bases outside the gene matches: 12. CDR3 nucleotides: TGCGCCAGCAGCTTGGGGACCCTAGCGGGAGTCGAGGGAGATACGCAGTATTTT. Protein product: CASSLGTLAGVEGDTQYF.

This chain links TRBV7-9 with TRBJ2-1; D is unresolved. Germline V CDR1 and CDR2: SEHNR, FQNEAQ (reference sequence). The CDR3 is 13 residues long. Between the trimmed V and J ends, which lost 5 bases and 8 bases, there was a span of 13 bases. In nucleotides, the CDR3 is TGTGCCAGCAGCCTGGACCTGCTCGATGAGCAGTTCTTC. It translates to CASSLDLLDEQFF.

V gene TRBV4-2 combines with J gene TRBJ1-2, with D unresolved. The V gene's germline CDR1 is LGHNA and CDR2 YNFKEQ. The CDR3 totals 13 residues. Trimming pared 0 bases from V and 6 bases from J, leaving 8 bases between. Here the CDR3 DNA reads TGTGCCAGCAGCCAAGATCTTCAGGATGGCTACACCTTC. It is translated as CASSQDLQDGYTF.

The rearrangement uses TRBV7-8 and TRBJ2-7, with 11 bases matching TRBD2. V was clipped by 4 bases and J by 3 bases; unmatched bases: 8. Germline V CDR1 and CDR2: SGHVS, FQNEAQ. The CDR3 loop spans 16 amino acids. The CDR3: CASSSASGGPYYEQYF. DNA of the CDR3: TGTGCCAGCAGCTCGGCTAGCGGGGGGCCCTACTACGAGCAGTACTTC.

V usage is TRBV28 and J usage is TRBJ2-7; 8 positions agree with TRBD2. V gave up 1 base and J gave up 3 bases; unmatched junction bases: 5. This CDR3 comprises 15 residues. Germline loops: CDR1 MDHEN, CDR2 SYDVKM. This chain's CDR3 is CASSLFSGSRYEQYF. CDR3 bases: TGTGCCAGCAGTTTATTCAGCGGGAGTCGCTACGAGCAGTACTTC.

This chain uses TRBV2 with TRBJ2-5; 7 nucleotides align to TRBD1. The V segment lost 4 bases and the J segment 5 bases; nucleotides outside the gene matches: 10. The V gene's germline CDR1 is SNHLY and CDR2 FYNNEI. The CDR3 contains 15 residues. The DNA for the CDR3 is TGTGCCAGCAGTGGGGACAGTGGCCGACGGGAGACCCAGTACTTC. As protein: CASSGDSGRRETQYF.

This clone was detected once. This chain links TRBV9 with TRBJ2-3; tentative D call: TRBD2 (6 bases). Germline CDR1 and CDR2: SGDLS and YYNGEE. The CDR3 consists of 14 residues. V lost 2 bases and J 5 bases, leaving 12 bases between the germline ends. The CDR3, as DNA: TGTGCCAGCAGCGTCCGGGGACTTTTAGATACGCAGTATTTT. This gives the protein CASSVRGLLDTQYF. The whole variable domain, filled in from reference TRBV9 and TRBJ2-3, reads DSGVTQTPKHLITATGQRVTLRCSPRSGDLSVYWYQQSLDQGLQFLIQYYNGEERAKGNILERFSAQQFPDLHSELNLSSLELGDSALYFCASSVRGLLDTQYFGPGTRLTVL.

This chain links TRBV7-7 with TRBJ2-1; D is unclear. Germline loops: CDR1 SSHAT, CDR2 FNYEAQ (reference sequence). This CDR3 is built from 13 residues. The V gene lost 1 base and the J gene lost 9 bases, with 10 bases spanning the gap. For the CDR3, the DNA is TGTGCCAGCAGCTTAGGGGTCGTGGCTGAGCAGTTCTTC. Its protein product is CASSLGVVAEQFF.

This clone has only a few counts. The rearrangement links TRBV25-1 to TRBJ1-1; possibly TRBD1 for D (5 bases). This CDR3 comprises 14 residues. Trimming shortened V by 4 bases and J by 6 bases, and 15 bases separated the two germline ends. Germline values: CDR1 MGHDK, CDR2 SYGVNS. The CDR3 sequence is CASSGDSWDPEAFF. The CDR3 DNA reads TGTGCCAGCAGTGGAGACAGCTGGGACCCTGAAGCTTTCTTT.

This chain uses TRBV6-5 with TRBJ1-1; unclear D gene. V shed 5 bases and J shed 1 base, with 5 bases lying between them. The CDR3 totals 12 residues. CDR1 and CDR2 from the germline V gene are MNHEY and SVGAGI. This CDR3 reads CASSPSNTEAFF. The DNA for the CDR3 is TGTGCCAGCAGTCCTTCGAACACTGAAGCTTTCTTT.

The genes are TRBV5-1 and TRBJ1-5; unclear D gene. V dropped 0 bases and J dropped 7 bases, with 8 bases sitting between them. CDR1 is SGHRS, CDR2 YFSETQ, per germline. The length of the CDR3 is 13 residues. CDR3 residues: CASSLGGFQPQHF. CDR3 DNA: TGCGCCAGCAGCTTGGGAGGTTTCCAGCCCCAGCATTTT.

The chain combines TRBV5-1 with TRBJ2-7, with D perhaps TRBD1 (6 bases). Trimming removed 4 bases at V and 3 bases at J, with 26 bases between. There are 18 residues in the CDR3. The V gene's germline CDR1 is SGHRS and CDR2 YFSETQ. CDR3 loop: CASSPGVGAGRLDYEQYF. CDR3 sequence (DNA): TGCGCCAGCAGCCCTGGGGTGGGGGCCGGCCGATTAGACTACGAGCAGTACTTC.

The genes are TRBV30 and TRBJ1-5; D unclear. This CDR3 is 13 amino acids long. Germline CDR1 GTSNPN, CDR2 SVGIG (reference sequence). Trimming took off 0 bases at V and 4 bases at J, with 7 bases between the two ends. The CDR3 nucleotides are TGTGCCTGGAGTGTGGAGGAAAATCAGCCCCAGCATTTT. Its translation is CAWSVEENQPQHF.

This clone has just one count. The chain carries TRBV4-1 and TRBJ1-2; 9 nucleotides agree with TRBD1. Germline CDR1 MGHRA, CDR2 YSYEKL. CDR3 length: 15 residues. J was trimmed by 0 bases and V by 1 base; bases with no gene match: 0. The CDR3 coding sequence is TGCGCCAGCAGCCAAGGACAGGGGGCTAACTATGGCTACACCTTC. This translates into CASSQGQGANYGYTF.

This chain uses TRBV18 with TRBJ2-7; unclear D gene. V lost 2 bases and J lost 0, with 8 bases in between. Looked up from germline, CDR1 is KGHSH and CDR2 is LQKENI. The CDR3 is made up of 14 amino acids. CDR3 bases: TGTGCCAGCTCACCAAGCGTAGACTCCTACGAGCAGTACTTC. Its protein product is CASSPSVDSYEQYF.

J is TRBJ2-7 and V is TRBV5-1, with 10 bases fitting TRBD1. V was pared by 4 bases and J by 2 bases, with 6 bases of the junction left unmatched. From germline, CDR1 is SGHRS and CDR2 YFSETQ. CDR3 length: 15 amino acids. As DNA, the CDR3 is TGCGCCAGCAGCCCGACAGGGGGCATTACCTACGAGCAGTACTTC. As protein: CASSPTGGITYEQYF.

The chain combines TRBV29-1 with TRBJ2-7; unclear D gene. This CDR3 region has 13 residues. Germline lookup yields CDR1 SQVTM and CDR2 ANQGSEA. V was pared by 6 bases and J by 0 bases, with 12 bases between. The CDR3 loop is CSVIARSSYEQYF. The CDR3 nucleotides are TGCAGCGTCATAGCTAGAAGCTCCTACGAGCAGTACTTC.

This sequence joins TRBV7-9 and TRBJ2-7; the D gene is possibly TRBD2 (6 bases). Trimming shortened V by 5 bases and J by 4 bases, and 27 bases separated the two germline ends. CDR3 length: 18 residues. CDR1 is SEHNR and CDR2 is FQNEAQ in the germline V gene (reference sequence). Written as DNA, the CDR3 is TGTGCCAGCAGCGCCTGGGTGTCGGGGGATGGGGCCCGTTACGAGCAGTACTTC. Protein sequence: CASSAWVSGDGARYEQYF.

J is TRBJ1-2 and V is TRBV7-9, with D unresolved. V was clipped by 1 base and J by 5 bases, with 11 bases between them. The CDR3 is made up of 14 amino acids. CDR1 is SEHNR, CDR2 FQNEAQ, per germline (reference sequence). CDR3 nucleotide sequence: TGTGCCAGCAGCTTAGTTGGGGAACTATATGGCTACACCTTC. It specifies CASSLVGELYGYTF. The complete variable domain, with remaining parts taken from reference TRBV7-9 and TRBJ1-2, reads DTGVSQNPRHKITKRGQNVTFRCDPISEHNRLYWYRQTLGQGPEFLTYFQNEAQLEKSRLLSDRFSAERPKGSFSTLEIQRTEQGDSAMYLCASSLVGELYGYTFGSGTRLTVV.

The chain employs TRBV2 and TRBJ1-1; D ambiguous. The germline V and J ends were trimmed by 6 bases and 1 base, with 12 bases remaining between them. The germline gives CDR1 SNHLY, CDR2 FYNNEI. The CDR3 is 14 amino acids. CDR3 bases: TGTGCCAGCAGCTCCCCCACGGAGAACACTGAAGCTTTCTTT. Translation: CASSSPTENTEAFF.

The chain is built from TRBV11-2 and TRBJ2-5; D call uncertain. Germline loops: CDR1 SGHAT, CDR2 FQNNGV. V was cut by 8 bases and J by 7 bases, with 14 bases left in between. There are 12 residues in the CDR3. CDR3 DNA: TGTGCCAGCCTGACCGAAAAGGGGACCCAGTACTTC. Its protein is CASLTEKGTQYF. The variable domain in full, with the rest retrieved from reference TRBV11-2 and TRBJ2-5, is EAGVAQSPRYKIIEKRQSVAFWCNPISGHATLYWYQQILGQGPKLLIQFQNNGVVDDSQLPKDRFSAERLKGVDSTLKIQPAKLEDSAVYLCASLTEKGTQYFGPGTRLLVL.

This chain uses TRBV29-1 with TRBJ1-2; D unclear. Germline values: CDR1 SQVTM, CDR2 ANQGSEA. CDR3 length: 12 residues. V was trimmed by 1 base and J by 2 bases, leaving 5 bases between them. The DNA for the CDR3 is TGCAGCGTTGAAGTCCCGAACTATGGCTACACCTTC. Translation gives CSVEVPNYGYTF.

This clone was picked up one time. The chain has TRBV19 and TRBJ1-5; 8 bases align to TRBD1. J was trimmed by 1 base and V by 1 base; bases with no gene match: 6. The CDR3 spans 17 residues. Germline lookup yields CDR1 LNHDA and CDR2 SQIVND (reference sequence). CDR3 protein: CASSIVAGGLSNQPQHF. For the CDR3, the DNA is TGTGCCAGTAGTATAGTAGCAGGGGGCTTGAGCAATCAGCCCCAGCATTTT.